These 3 T cell receptor beta chains were all obtained from the same sample, sequenced in a study of beta chain features in type 1 diabetes. cDNA synthesis used the whole RNA isolate, giving expressed TCRB sequences. Assay used: immunoSEQ multiplex PCR; TCRdb lists only in-frame clones, some missing. The data contain roughly 100,000 clones, about 26% of them singletons. Findings of the study overall: TCRB CDR3s were moderately but significantly shorter in Type 1 diabetes patients in all four CD4+ subsets.

Their cognate antigens are unknown. The material sequenced was central memory CD4+ T cells from blood. These receptors all stem from a woman aged 18 to 35 with type 1 diabetes.

This clone was seen only once. This chain uses TRBV7-2 with TRBJ2-7; the D is unclear. The V end was cut by 5 bases, the J end by 5 bases, with 13 bases between. The CDR3 spans 13 residues. CDR1 is SGHTA and CDR2 is FQGNSA in the germline V gene. CDR3 loop: CASSPYITDEQYV. The CDR3 nucleotides are TGTGCCAGCAGCCCCTATATCACAGACGAGCAGTACGTC.

This clone occurred a few times. This CDR3 reads CASSGDRFTTSKEGELFF. The CDR3 bases are TGTGCCAGTAGTGGGGACCGCTTCACAACTAGCAAGGAGGGGGAGCTGTTTTTT. This chain joins TRBV19 and TRBJ2-2; D might be TRBD2 (6 bases). The CDR3 contains 18 residues. From germline, CDR1 is LNHDA and CDR2 SQIVND (reference sequence). The V end was cut by 5 bases, the J end by 8 bases, with 27 bases between.

The CDR3 protein is CASSQAGPAGVHEQYF. As DNA, the CDR3 is TGTGCCAGCAGCCAAGCCGGCCCAGCGGGAGTACACGAGCAGTACTTC. The rearrangement joins TRBV4-2 to TRBJ2-7, with 8 nucleotides matching TRBD2. Germline CDR1 LGHNA, CDR2 YNFKEQ. The CDR3 is 16 residues long. J lost 5 bases, V lost 1 base, and 10 bases had no gene match.